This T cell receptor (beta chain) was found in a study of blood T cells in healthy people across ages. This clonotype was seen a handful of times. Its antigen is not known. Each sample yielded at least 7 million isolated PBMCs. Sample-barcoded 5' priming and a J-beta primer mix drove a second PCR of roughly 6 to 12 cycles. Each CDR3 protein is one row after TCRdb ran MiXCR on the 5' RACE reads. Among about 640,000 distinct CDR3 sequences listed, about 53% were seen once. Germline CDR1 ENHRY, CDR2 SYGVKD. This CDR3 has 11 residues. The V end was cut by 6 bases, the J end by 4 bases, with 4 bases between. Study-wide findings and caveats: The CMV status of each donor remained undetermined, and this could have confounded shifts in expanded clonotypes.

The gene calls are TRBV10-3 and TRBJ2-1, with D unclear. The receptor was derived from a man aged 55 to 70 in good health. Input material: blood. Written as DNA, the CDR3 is TGTGCCATCAGCCAGTACAATGAGCAGTTCTTC. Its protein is CAISQYNEQFF.